A selection of T cell receptor beta chains follows, all from one sample in a study of blood T cell repertoires in COVID-19. Libraries were prepared by immunoSEQ multiplex PCR; TCRdb keeps only in-frame clonotypes and omits some of them. The sample lists fewer than 200,000 clones, roughly 77% seen once, with roughly 6.8% in the top ten. The sequencing input was peripheral blood. All receptors come from a man in his 70s with active or convalescent COVID-19. Both conserved end residues are part of each CDR3. Fields, in order: J gene, D gene, V gene, clone size, CDR3 DNA, CDR3 protein. D genes are given only for firm matches. Part of the rows lack a size; the others show once, few, many or a class for expanded clones.

TRBJ2-5	NA	TRBV2	NA	TGTGCCAGCGGGCTACAAGAGACCCAGTACTTC	CASGLQETQYF
TRBJ2-2	NA	TRBV7-3	NA	TGTGCCAGCACCCAGGGGACCGGGGAGCTGTTTTTT	CASTQGTGELFF
TRBJ1-4	NA	TRBV6-5	NA	TGTGCCAGCAACCAAGGGGGGGAACAGGAAAAACTGTTTTTT	CASNQGGEQEKLFF
TRBJ2-3	NA	TRBV11-2	NA	TGTGCCAGCAGCTCCCCAGGGCCAGATACGCAGTATTTT	CASSSPGPDTQYF
TRBJ2-7	NA	TRBV4-3	NA	TGCGCCAGCAGCCAAGCCAGGGATTCCTACGAGCAGTACTTC	CASSQARDSYEQYF
TRBJ1-1	NA	TRBV6-5	NA	TGTGCCAGCAGCGTTCAGGGAACTGAAGCTTTCTTT	CASSVQGTEAFF
TRBJ2-3	TRBD2	TRBV19	NA	TGTGCCAGTTCGGGACTAGCGAACACAGATACGCAGTATTTT	CASSGLANTDTQYF
TRBJ1-3	NA	TRBV7-8	NA	TGTGCCAGCAGAAAAGAGGGAAACACCATATATTTT	CASRKEGNTIYF
TRBJ2-1	TRBD2	TRBV4-2	NA	TGTGCCAGCAGCCAAGAAATTCGCGGGAGTCTCAATGAGCAGTTCTTC	CASSQEIRGSLNEQFF
TRBJ1-2	NA	TRBV18	once	TGTGCCAGCTCACCCTCCAGGGCCTTATATGGCTACACCTTC	CASSPSRALYGYTF
TRBJ1-2	NA	TRBV5-1	once	TGCGCCAGCAGCTTGCAACAGACTAACTATGGCTACACCTTC	CASSLQQTNYGYTF
TRBJ2-2	NA	TRBV2	NA	TGTGCCAGCAAATTCGGACAGTTTAACACCGGGGAGCTGTTTTTT	CASKFGQFNTGELFF
TRBJ1-3	NA	TRBV28	NA	TGTGCCAGCAGACAGGGCTCTGGAAACACCATATATTTT	CASRQGSGNTIYF
TRBJ2-1	TRBD2	TRBV4-3	NA	TGCGCCAGCAGCTCGAGCGGGGGCTCCTACAATGAGCAGTTCTTC	CASSSSGGSYNEQFF
TRBJ2-5	TRBD2	TRBV27	NA	TGTGCCAGCAGAAGCCTAGCGGACTTGTACCAAGAGACCCAGTACTTC	CASRSLADLYQETQYF
TRBJ1-2	TRBD1	TRBV5-1	NA	TGCGCCAGCAGCCTGGGGGGACAGGGAGATGGCTACACCTTC	CASSLGGQGDGYTF
TRBJ2-1	NA	TRBV7-3	NA	TGTGCCAGCAGCACTACAGGGGCGGGGACCTACAATGAGCAGTTCTTC	CASSTTGAGTYNEQFF
TRBJ1-4	TRBD1	TRBV5-1	NA	TGCGCCAGCAGCACCAGGGGGCCGGGGAGAACTAATGAAAAACTGTTTTTT	CASSTRGPGRTNEKLFF
TRBJ1-2	NA	TRBV5-1	NA	TGCGCCAGCAGCTTGGCGGGGGGTCCTAACTATGGCTACACCTTC	CASSLAGGPNYGYTF
TRBJ2-2	NA	TRBV5-4	NA	TGTGCCAGCAGCTTGCCCGGGGACACCGGGGAGCTGTTTTTT	CASSLPGDTGELFF
TRBJ2-1	TRBD1	TRBV9	NA	TGTGCCAGCAGCGTACGATCCGGGACAGGGGTCAATGAGCAGTTCTTC	CASSVRSGTGVNEQFF
TRBJ2-1	NA	TRBV27	many	TGTGCCAGCACACGGGGAGTCGAGCAGTTCTTC	CASTRGVEQFF
TRBJ2-7	TRBD2	TRBV4-2	NA	TGTGCCAGCAGCCCCCCCCCGGGGGGAAGTTACTACGAGCAGTACTTC	CASSPPPGGSYYEQYF
TRBJ1-5	NA	TRBV19	NA	TGTGCCAGTAGTATGGGCAGGGCGCTCAATCAGCCCCAGCATTTT	CASSMGRALNQPQHF
TRBJ1-2	NA	TRBV6-5	many	TGTGCCAGCAGTTTTGGGCTTCCAGGGCCCGACTATGGCTACACCTTC	CASSFGLPGPDYGYTF
TRBJ2-2	NA	TRBV12-5	few	TGTGCTAGTGGTCTTTGGGGCGGGGTTTTGCCCGGGGAGCTGTTTTTT	CASGLWGGVLPGELFF
TRBJ2-2	TRBD2	TRBV18	once	TGTGCCAGCTCACCTCGGACTAGCAGAAACACCGGGGAGCTGTTTTTT	CASSPRTSRNTGELFF
TRBJ1-4	NA	TRBV4-3	NA	TGCGCCAGCTCTACCTTACCCGAGCGGGGTGAAAAACTGTTTTTT	CASSTLPERGEKLFF
TRBJ2-3	TRBD2	TRBV3-1/TRBV3-2	NA	TGTGCCAGCAGCAAAGGACTAGCGGGGACTACAGATACGCAGTATTTT	CASSKGLAGTTDTQYF
TRBJ1-1	TRBD1	TRBV7-9	NA	TGTGCCAGCACCTGGAGGGACAGAAACACTGAAGCTTTCTTT	CASTWRDRNTEAFF
TRBJ2-1	TRBD1	TRBV7-2	NA	TGTGCCAGCAGCTTAGAGGGGACAGGGGCCTACAATGAGCAGTTCTTC	CASSLEGTGAYNEQFF